The TCR beta chain described here comes from a study of T cells in Graves' hyperthyroidism and ophthalmopathy. V was pared by 4 bases and J by 8 bases, with 11 bases between. Germline V lookup: CDR1 GTSNPN, CDR2 SVGIG (reference sequence). The CDR3 has 11 amino acids. At least ten counts were recorded for this clonotype. RNA transcripts were the template for amplifying TCR beta CDR3 regions. The TCR CDR3 was amplified in a first-round RT-PCR using the HTBI primer set. One entry per CDR3 protein results from TCRdb running MiXCR on the multiplex PCR reads. The sample carries 400,000 to 600,000 distinct CDR3 sequences, about 16% recorded once.

V is TRBV30 and J is TRBJ1-2, with no clear D. The TCR comes from a woman aged 25-40 years with Graves' ophthalmopathy. The sequenced material came from blood. CDR3 loop: CAWMGTGGYTF. The CDR3 coding sequence is TGTGCCTGGATGGGAACCGGGGGCTACACCTTC.